Listed here are 18 T cell receptor beta chains from one sample, sequenced in a study of T cell responses to AZD1222 COVID-19 vaccine. Some clones are missing from TCRdb's copy, which holds only in-frame ones; the method was immunoSEQ multiplex PCR. Of approximately 140,000 clones listed, around 83% are singletons. Sequenced here: peripheral blood, sampled on day 0 of MenACWY control vaccination. All receptors come from an adult in good health.

This clone was detected only a few times. The V and J genes are TRBV5-6 and TRBJ1-4, with 9 bases that match TRBD1. J gave up 8 bases and V 7 bases, and 3 bases lay outside the gene matches. CDR3 length: 12 residues. Per the germline V gene, CDR1 is SGHDT and CDR2 is YYEEEE. The CDR3 is CASGTGREKLFF. DNA for the CDR3: TGTGCCAGCGGGACAGGGAGGGAAAAACTGTTTTTT.

In nucleotides, the CDR3 is TGTGCCAGCAGTTTAAGGGGGCCCGGGGGGCCCCAGCATTTT. The encoded protein is CASSLRGPGGPQHF. The V gene is TRBV28, the J gene TRBJ1-5, with 7 bases aligning to TRBD1. The CDR3 length is 14 residues. From germline, CDR1 is MDHEN and CDR2 SYDVKM. The J segment lost 9 bases and the V segment lost 2 bases, leaving 7 bases of the junction unmatched.

The rearrangement uses TRBV23-1 and TRBJ2-2; D tentatively reads TRBD1 or TRBD2 (5 bases each). TRBV23-1 is marked as an open reading frame, function uncertain. This CDR3 comprises 16 residues. V lost 1 base and J lost 3, with 12 bases in between. The CDR3 loop is CASSQWSGLHTGELFF. In nucleotides, the CDR3 is TGCGCCAGCAGTCAATGGTCGGGGCTGCACACCGGGGAGCTGTTTTTT.

The rearrangement joins TRBV7-9 to TRBJ2-3, with no clear D. Germline lookup yields CDR1 SEHNR and CDR2 FQNEAQ (reference sequence). Trimming removed 1 base at V and 2 bases at J, with 7 bases between. The CDR3 is 14 amino acids. The CDR3: CASSLGQFTDTQYF. CDR3 bases: TGTGCCAGCAGCTTAGGTCAGTTCACAGATACGCAGTATTTT.

The chain has TRBV6-2 or TRBV6-3 and TRBJ2-5, with D perhaps matching TRBD2 (5 bases). V was clipped by 0 bases and J by 4 bases, with 21 bases between them. This CDR3 is 18 amino acids long. CDR1 is MNHEY, CDR2 SVGEGT, per germline. The DNA of the CDR3 is TGTGCCAGCAGTTACTCGACTCTAGGGAGAGATCTACGAGAGACCCAGTACTTC. Residues: CASSYSTLGRDLRETQYF.

The genes are TRBV5-1 and TRBJ1-1; a weak D match, TRBD1 (5 bases). Trimming pared 4 bases from V and 1 base from J, leaving 8 bases between. The CDR3 length is 13 residues. Per germline, CDR1 SGHRS and CDR2 YFSETQ. In nucleotides, the CDR3 is TGCGCCAGCAGCCACGGACAGAACACTGAAGCTTTCTTT. Translation: CASSHGQNTEAFF. The variable domain in full, with the rest retrieved from reference TRBV5-1 and TRBJ1-1, is KAGVTQTPRYLIKTRGQQVTLSCSPISGHRSVSWYQQTPGQGLQFLFEYFSETQRNKGNFPGRFSGRQFSNSRSEMNVSTLELGDSALYLCASSHGQNTEAFFGQGTRLTVV.

The V gene is TRBV19, the J gene TRBJ1-3; no clear D gene. Germline V gene sequence: CDR1 LNHDA, CDR2 SQIVND (reference sequence). Trimming removed 3 bases at V and 4 bases at J, with 10 bases between. The CDR3 is 14 amino acids. The CDR3 bases are TGTGCCAGTAGTATCAGCCTTTGGGGAAACACCATATATTTT. Protein sequence: CASSISLWGNTIYF.

V gene TRBV11-2 combines with J gene TRBJ2-1; TRBD2 aligns across 11 bases. Germline values: CDR1 SGHAT, CDR2 FQNNGV. The CDR3 runs to 17 residues. Losses at the gene ends were 5 bases for V and 0 bases for J; bases not matched to a gene: 6. The CDR3 loop reads CASSLWTSGSSYNEQFF. In DNA, the CDR3 is TGTGCCAGCAGCCTGTGGACTAGCGGGTCCTCCTACAATGAGCAGTTCTTC.

This chain links TRBV12-3 or TRBV12-4 with TRBJ2-5, with D maybe TRBD1 (5 bases). This CDR3 comprises 13 residues. V dropped 2 bases and J dropped 4 bases, with 8 bases sitting between them. The CDR3 DNA reads TGTGCCAGCAGTTTACAGGGTCGAGAGACCCAGTACTTC. Translation gives CASSLQGRETQYF.

The gene calls are TRBV5-6 and TRBJ1-4; D might be TRBD1 (5 bases). Trimming cost V 4 bases and J 0 bases, with 16 bases left between them. Per the germline V gene, CDR1 is SGHDT and CDR2 is YYEEEE. The CDR3 totals 17 residues. For the CDR3, the DNA is TGTGCCAGCAGCCGGGGGAGCACTGTAACAACTAATGAAAAACTGTTTTTT. As protein: CASSRGSTVTTNEKLFF.

The chain has TRBV30 and TRBJ2-7; the D gene is possibly TRBD2 (6 bases). This CDR3 region has 14 residues. The V and J ends lost 0 bases and 1 base respectively, with 10 bases between them. From germline, CDR1 is GTSNPN and CDR2 SVGIG (reference sequence). CDR3 DNA sequence: TGTGCCTGGAGTGTCTCGGCGGGATCCTACGAGCAGTACGTC. This sequence encodes CAWSVSAGSYEQYV.

DNA for the CDR3: TGTGCCAGTAGTATTTTACAGGGGCCGGTCAATGAGCAGTTCTTC. This sequence encodes CASSILQGPVNEQFF. The chain is built from TRBV19 and TRBJ2-1; 7 positions agree with TRBD1. The CDR3 sequence is 15 residues long. In germline, CDR1 is LNHDA, CDR2 SQIVND (reference sequence). V lost 3 bases and J lost 6; bases outside the gene matches: 8.

The chain combines TRBV7-2 with TRBJ1-6, with a possible D match to TRBD1 (6 bases). Between the trimmed V and J ends, which lost 2 bases and 2 bases, there was a span of 10 bases. Looked up from germline, CDR1 is SGHTA and CDR2 is FQGNSA. The CDR3 is made up of 16 amino acids. The CDR3 bases are TGTGCCAGCAGCTTAAGGGGGATTCCCTATAATTCACCCCTCCACTTT. It specifies CASSLRGIPYNSPLHF.

V and J are TRBV6-5 and TRBJ1-4; tentative D call: TRBD1 (6 bases). V was trimmed by 7 bases and J by 3 bases, leaving 9 bases between them. The CDR3 contains 13 residues. Germline CDR1 is MNHEY and CDR2 is SVGAGI. This CDR3 is CASMGAPNEKLFF. The CDR3, as DNA: TGTGCCAGCATGGGGGCCCCTAATGAAAAACTGTTTTTT.

V gene TRBV18 combines with J gene TRBJ1-3, with TRBD1 as a possible D gene (5 bases). Germline V gene data show CDR1 as KGHSH and CDR2 as LQKENI. The V gene lost 2 bases and the J gene lost 4 bases, with 12 bases spanning the gap. This CDR3 spans 15 amino acids. The chain's CDR3 is CASSPTAGTGNTIYF. The CDR3, as DNA: TGTGCCAGCTCACCAACCGCCGGGACCGGAAACACCATATATTTT.

This chain connects TRBV28 to TRBJ1-2; D call uncertain. Looked up from germline, CDR1 is MDHEN and CDR2 is SYDVKM. This CDR3 region has 13 residues. Trimming took off 7 bases at V and 5 bases at J, with 14 bases between the two ends. DNA for the CDR3: TGTGCCAGCAATATAGCTAAACTATATGGCTACACCTTC. Its translation is CASNIAKLYGYTF.

This chain joins TRBV12-3 or TRBV12-4 and TRBJ1-6; D unresolved. V was trimmed by 1 base and J by 14 bases, leaving 12 bases between them. The CDR3 runs to 13 residues. This CDR3 reads CASSLERSLALHF. The CDR3, as DNA: TGTGCCAGCAGTTTAGAGAGGTCTTTAGCCCTCCACTTT.

The rearrangement uses TRBV3-1 (or the pseudogene TRBV3-2) and TRBJ1-3; maybe TRBD1 (6 bases). The CDR3 loop spans 14 amino acids. Germline CDR1 reads LGHDT; CDR2 reads YNNKEL (reference sequence). Trimming cost V 5 bases and J 4 bases, with 12 bases left between them. CDR3 in DNA: TGTGCCAGCAGCTTACAGGGAGGAGGAAACACCATATATTTT. The encoded protein is CASSLQGGGNTIYF.